The 29 T cell receptor beta chains given below trace back to one sample, sequenced in a study of shared clonotypes between healthy human individuals. Terminally differentiated effector memory CD45RA+ cells were excluded by CCR7 positive selection of CD45RO-negative cells. Clones were sequenced by immunoSEQ multiplex PCR, and TCRdb holds only the in-frame ones, with some missing. The table includes a few million clones, 80% to 95% detected once. Sequences were obtained from naive CD8+ T cells from PBMCs. These TCRs come from a man aged 18 to 29 in good health. Some clones in this sample may be carry-over from other donors' samples.

V usage is TRBV4-1 and J usage is TRBJ2-1; 7 bases line up with TRBD2. V was pared by 0 bases and J by 1 base, with 3 bases of the junction left unmatched. The CDR3 runs to 16 residues. Per the germline V gene, CDR1 is MGHRA and CDR2 is YSYEKL. CDR3 in DNA: TGCGCCAGCAGCCAAGAGGCGGGGGTATCCTACAATGAGCAGTTCTTC. Protein product: CASSQEAGVSYNEQFF.

The gene calls are TRBV7-2 and TRBJ2-3; the D gene is possibly TRBD1 (6 bases). Deletions cut 5 bases from V and 3 bases from J, with 21 bases between. The CDR3 is 17 amino acids. The V gene's germline CDR1 is SGHTA and CDR2 FQGNSA. CDR3 loop: CASSRDTHHPQTDTQYF. CDR3 DNA sequence: TGTGCCAGCAGCCGGGACACTCACCACCCTCAAACAGATACGCAGTATTTT.

This chain connects TRBV21-1 to TRBJ2-4. TRBV21-1 is tagged as a pseudogene. This CDR3 is 9 amino acids long. The CDR3, as DNA: TGTGCCAGCAGCAAAGGGGAGTACTTC. Translated, it gives CASSKGEYF.

CDR3 sequence (DNA): TGCAGCGGGCAGGGGGGGCGTTGGAGGGAAAAACTGTTTTTT. Its translation: CSGQGGRWREKLFF. The chain couples TRBV29-1 to TRBJ1-4; TRBD1 matches at 7 bases. Trimming cost V 7 bases and J 8 bases; bases outside gene matches: 13. Germline CDR1 is SQVTM and CDR2 is ANQGSEA. There are 14 residues in the CDR3.

The V gene is TRBV5-6, the J gene TRBJ1-4; D remains unclear. CDR1 SGHDT and CDR2 YYEEEE come from the germline V gene. The CDR3 is made up of 16 amino acids. The V end was cut by 4 bases, the J end by 4 bases, with 17 bases between. The CDR3 here is CASSVYRRQHNEKLFF. The DNA of the CDR3 is TGTGCCAGCAGCGTCTACCGAAGGCAGCATAATGAAAAACTGTTTTTT.

V is TRBV10-2 and J is TRBJ2-1, with 9 nucleotides matching TRBD2. Germline V lookup: CDR1 WSHSY, CDR2 SAAADI. Germline trimming cut 2 bases from V and 4 bases from J; bases unmatched to any gene: 6. The CDR3 spans 16 residues. As DNA, the CDR3 is TGCGCCAGCAGTGAGACGGCGGGAGGGCCGTACAATGAGCAGTTCTTC. This sequence encodes CASSETAGGPYNEQFF.

CDR3 region: CASSSPRGTGVNEQFF. CDR3 bases: TGTGCCAGCAGCTCCCCAAGGGGGACAGGGGTTAATGAGCAGTTCTTC. The chain uses TRBV7-9 and TRBJ2-1; TRBD1 matches 10 bases. The V gene end was trimmed by 4 bases and the J gene end by 7 bases; junction bases not matched to a gene: 10. CDR1 is SEHNR, CDR2 FQNEAQ, per germline (reference sequence). The CDR3 has 16 amino acids.

The chain combines TRBV14 with TRBJ2-7, with D tentatively TRBD2 (5 bases). The CDR3 extends over 14 amino acids. V shed 6 bases and J shed 3 bases, with 15 bases lying between them. Germline-derived CDR1 and CDR2 are SGHDN and FVKESK. The CDR3 bases are TGTGCCAGCAGGGGAGAGGGCGGAGGCTACGAGCAGTACTTC. It is translated as CASRGEGGGYEQYF.

The V and J genes are TRBV27 and TRBJ1-2, with unresolved D. The germline V gene has CDR1 MNHEY and CDR2 SMNVEV (reference sequence). Deletions cut 5 bases from V and 7 bases from J, with 17 bases between. This CDR3 spans 14 amino acids. The CDR3 nucleotides are TGTGCCAGCAGTATACACATGGCCCTAGGTGGCTACACCTTC. It yields the protein CASSIHMALGGYTF.

CDR3 sequence: CATSSRFKGTFNEKLFF. CDR3 nucleotides: TGTGCCACCAGCAGCCGGTTTAAAGGGACCTTTAATGAAAAACTGTTTTTT. The V and J genes are TRBV15 and TRBJ1-4, with a weak D call TRBD1 (5 bases). The germline V gene encodes CDR1 LNHNV and CDR2 YYDKDF (reference sequence). Trimming stripped 3 bases from V and 4 bases from J, with 18 bases between. The CDR3 sequence is 17 residues long.

J is TRBJ1-4 and V is TRBV6-6; D is possibly TRBD1 (5 bases). Trimming took 1 base from V and 5 from J, leaving 8 bases between them. The CDR3 loop spans 14 amino acids. Germline lookup yields CDR1 MNHNY and CDR2 SVGAGI (reference sequence). For the CDR3, the DNA is TGTGCCAGCAGTTACTGGGACCCAAATGAAAAACTGTTTTTT. It translates to CASSYWDPNEKLFF.

J is TRBJ2-1 and V is TRBV5-1, with 7 bases matching TRBD2. V lost 1 base and J lost 3; bases outside the gene matches: 7. Germline V gene data show CDR1 as SGHRS and CDR2 as YFSETQ. There are 16 residues in the CDR3. The CDR3 spells CASSLQRASGYNEQFF. The DNA of the CDR3 is TGCGCCAGCAGCTTGCAGCGTGCTAGCGGCTACAATGAGCAGTTCTTC.

V and J are TRBV7-9 and TRBJ2-1; 8 bases are a match to TRBD2. Germline-derived CDR1 and CDR2 are SEHNR and FQNEAQ (reference sequence). After removal of 5 bases from V and 7 bases from J, the junction contained 10 bases not matched to a gene. The CDR3 loop spans 15 amino acids. CDR3 amino acids: CASSTPGASGNEQFF. The CDR3 coding sequence is TGTGCCAGCAGCACCCCCGGGGCTAGCGGGAATGAGCAGTTCTTC. Full variable domain (outside the CDR3, taken from reference TRBV7-9 and TRBJ2-1): DTGVSQNPRHKITKRGQNVTFRCDPISEHNRLYWYRQTLGQGPEFLTYFQNEAQLEKSRLLSDRFSAERPKGSFSTLEIQRTEQGDSAMYLCASSTPGASGNEQFFGPGTRLTVL.

DNA for the CDR3: TGTGCCAGCAGCTTAACAGGGGATTACGAGCAGTACTTC. Its translation is CASSLTGDYEQYF. The rearrangement links TRBV11-3 to TRBJ2-7; 7 bases match TRBD1. CDR3 length equals 13 residues. V trimming: 2 bases; J trimming: 4 bases; junction bases outside the gene matches: 2. CDR1 and CDR2 (germline): SGHNT, YENEEA.

This sequence joins TRBV7-9 and TRBJ2-1, with 8 bases matching TRBD2. This CDR3 is 16 amino acids long. Unmatched junction bases numbered 7, after V lost 5 bases and J lost 1 base. CDR1 and CDR2 (germline): SEHNR, FQNEAQ (reference sequence). Here the CDR3 reads CASSLTSAKSYNEQFF. The DNA of the CDR3 is TGTGCCAGCAGCCTGACTAGCGCCAAATCCTACAATGAGCAGTTCTTC.

This chain connects TRBV11-2 to TRBJ2-7; D remains unclear. Trimming took 2 bases from V and 5 from J, leaving 7 bases between them. Looked up from germline, CDR1 is SGHAT and CDR2 is FQNNGV. CDR3 length: 12 residues. This CDR3 reads CASSLIQDEQYF. The CDR3 DNA reads TGTGCCAGCAGCTTAATCCAGGACGAGCAGTACTTC.

V gene TRBV12-5 combines with J gene TRBJ1-2; 8 bases fit TRBD1. Losses at the gene ends were 6 bases for V and 6 bases for J; bases not matched to a gene: 6. The CDR3 has 13 residues. Germline loops: CDR1 LGHNT, CDR2 FRNRAP. CDR3 DNA: TGTGCTAGTGGCTCGGACAGGGTTAATGGCTACACCTTC. It codes for CASGSDRVNGYTF.

The V gene is TRBV6-5, the J gene TRBJ2-7; possibly TRBD2 for D (7 bases). Germline V lookup: CDR1 MNHEY, CDR2 SVGAGI. V lost 2 bases to trimming and J lost 0 bases, with 11 bases between them. This CDR3 has 15 residues. In DNA, the CDR3 is TGTGCCAGCAGTTACGGGGGGGCCCACTCCTACGAGCAGTACTTC. Amino acid sequence: CASSYGGAHSYEQYF.

This chain uses TRBV6-6 with TRBJ1-1; 7 bases match TRBD1. Germline V gene lookup returns CDR1 MNHNY and CDR2 SVGAGI (reference sequence). Losses at the gene ends were 2 bases for V and 7 bases for J; bases not matched to a gene: 4. CDR3 length: 13 residues. CDR3 sequence: CASSYPTGDEAFF. The CDR3 DNA reads as TGTGCCAGCAGTTACCCTACAGGGGATGAAGCTTTCTTT.

On this clone: The same CDR3 is also encoded by other DNA sequences in this sample. The chain is built from TRBV10-3 and TRBJ2-5; D is unresolved. CDR1 is ENHRY and CDR2 is SYGVKD in the germline V gene. CDR3 length equals 13 residues. V lost 3 bases and J 2 bases, leaving 7 bases between the germline ends. The CDR3 reads CAISDRLQETQYF. The CDR3 nucleotides are TGTGCCATCAGTGACCGGTTACAAGAGACCCAGTACTTC.

The rearrangement joins TRBV5-4 to TRBJ1-5, with 7 bases that match TRBD1. With 2 bases clipped from V and 4 bases from J, the junction kept 6 bases outside the gene matches. CDR1 is SGHNT, CDR2 YYREEE, per germline (reference sequence). The CDR3 loop spans 15 amino acids. Here the CDR3 DNA reads TGTGCCAGCAGCTTTTTCCCAGGGGGTAATCAGCCCCAGCATTTT. As protein: CASSFFPGGNQPQHF.

This clone was seen a handful of times. J is TRBJ1-2 and V is TRBV27, with TRBD1 as a possible D gene (6 bases). V lost 5 bases to trimming and J lost 6 bases, with 19 bases between them. The CDR3 loop spans 15 amino acids. In germline, CDR1 is MNHEY, CDR2 SMNVEV (reference sequence). The CDR3, as DNA: TGTGCCAGCAGTACCCGGGGGGGCGCTTACCATGGCTACACCTTC. This translates into CASSTRGGAYHGYTF.

The chain employs TRBV4-1 and TRBJ2-7; weak D call: TRBD2 (5 bases). Trimming removed 4 bases at V and 5 bases at J, with 15 bases between. CDR3 length: 14 residues. Germline V gives CDR1 MGHRA, CDR2 YSYEKL. CDR3 region: CASSPAGRSDEQYF. The CDR3, as DNA: TGCGCCAGCAGCCCCGCGGGTAGGTCCGACGAGCAGTACTTC.

The CDR3 DNA sequence: TGTGCCACCAGCATAACCGGGACAGGGAACACCGGGGAGCTGTTTTTT. Protein product: CATSITGTGNTGELFF. The chain couples TRBV15 to TRBJ2-2, with 8 positions matching TRBD1. V dropped 4 bases and J dropped 1; count of bases not matched to a gene: 5. CDR3 length: 16 amino acids. Looked up from germline, CDR1 is LNHNV and CDR2 is YYDKDF (reference sequence).

The rearrangement uses TRBV5-6 and TRBJ2-7, with unresolved D. CDR1 and CDR2 from the germline V gene are SGHDT and YYEEEE. Trimming took off 1 base at V and 1 base at J, with 9 bases between the two ends. The CDR3 is 14 residues long. The CDR3 sequence: CASSLWVSSYEQYF. The CDR3 nucleotides are TGTGCCAGCAGCTTGTGGGTCAGTTCCTACGAGCAGTACTTC.

The rearrangement links TRBV7-8 to TRBJ2-3, with D hard to call. V was trimmed by 5 bases and J by 2 bases, leaving 11 bases between them. The length of the CDR3 is 14 residues. Germline V gene data show CDR1 as SGHVS and CDR2 as FQNEAQ. CDR3 residues: CASSRSEFTDTQYF. The CDR3 nucleotides are TGTGCCAGCAGCCGAAGTGAGTTCACAGATACGCAGTATTTT. Using reference TRBV7-8 and TRBJ2-3 for the parts outside the CDR3, the full variable domain is GAGVSQSPRYKVAKRGQDVALRCDPISGHVSLFWYQQALGQGPEFLTYFQNEAQLDKSGLPSDRFFAERPEGSVSTLKIQRTQQEDSAVYLCASSRSEFTDTQYFGPGTRLTVL.

V gene TRBV6-5 combines with J gene TRBJ2-7; possibly TRBD1 or TRBD2 for D (5 bases each). V was cut by 2 bases and J by 2 bases, with 16 bases left in between. The CDR3 has 16 residues. Germline assignment: CDR1 MNHEY and CDR2 SVGAGI. In nucleotides, the CDR3 is TGTGCCAGCAGTTACGTAGGGGACGCTGGGGCCTACGAGCAGTACTTC. Translated: CASSYVGDAGAYEQYF.

V usage is TRBV4-1 and J usage is TRBJ1-1, with 7 bases identical to TRBD1. Germline V gene data show CDR1 as MGHRA and CDR2 as YSYEKL. Losses at the gene ends were 3 bases for V and 1 base for J; bases not matched to a gene: 5. The CDR3 length is 15 residues. Written as DNA, the CDR3 is TGCGCCAGCAGCCACCTGACAGGGTCGAACACTGAAGCTTTCTTT. Its translation is CASSHLTGSNTEAFF.

This rearrangement joins TRBV7-8 to TRBJ2-2, with D perhaps given as TRBD1 or TRBD2 (5 bases each). The germline V and J ends were trimmed by 2 bases and 8 bases, with 12 bases remaining between them. The germline V gene has CDR1 SGHVS and CDR2 FQNEAQ. This CDR3 is built from 14 residues. Here the CDR3 reads CASSLSPGQGELFF. The CDR3 nucleotides are TGTGCCAGCAGCTTAAGTCCGGGGCAGGGGGAGCTGTTTTTT.